Sequencing of this T cell receptor beta chain was carried out in a study of OX40 agonist ivuxolimab in advanced cancers. About the research overall: A mean age of roughly 60 years, range roughly 23 to 85, was recorded, and 82.7% were male.

Some clones are missing from TCRdb's copy, which holds only in-frame ones; the method was immunoSEQ multiplex PCR. The table has tens of thousands of clones, roughly 90% seen once; the top ten hold around 0.51%. The TCR sequence derives from an adult with an advanced solid tumor such as melanoma, head and neck, liver or kidney cancer. Sequences were derived from CD4+ or CD8+ T cells sorted from blood, sampled in a trial of the OX40 agonist ivuxolimab.

This CDR3 is CAWSREVSEQFF. The CDR3 coding sequence is TGTGCCTGGAGCCGAGAGGTGAGTGAGCAGTTCTTC. J is TRBJ2-1 and V is TRBV30, with D unclear. Trimming took off 3 bases at V and 9 bases at J, with 12 bases between the two ends. CDR1 and CDR2 from the germline V gene are GTSNPN and SVGIG (reference sequence). This CDR3 is built from 12 residues.